This T cell receptor (beta chain) was captured in a study of cytomegalovirus exposure and HLA in healthy donors. Notes on the study in general: The study carried out a later analysis of TCR beta sequences. It associated some 17,000 of them with specific HLA alleles at a false discovery rate of 0.05. In an earlier analysis, in 620 or so donors, most V segments appeared productive either ~87% or ~30% of the time. An apparent linkage of common viral pathogens to several of the most significant clusters emerged in a later analysis.

This CDR3 comprises 15 residues. V lost 4 bases to trimming and J lost 2 bases; unmatched junction nucleotides: 5. Germline V gene sequence: CDR1 SGDLS, CDR2 YYNGEE. On this clone itself: Its antigen is not identified.

The PCR made use of 60 Vbeta and 13 Jbeta primers. The repertoire was sequenced with immunoSEQ multiplex PCR; TCRdb's copy has only in-frame clones and lacks some. The sample lists under 200,000 clones, about 13% occurring once. This TCR was recovered from a man aged 45-65 years in good health and CMV-seropositive. The material sequenced was PBMCs. This rearrangement joins TRBV9 to TRBJ2-1, with TRBD2 matching 8 bases. The DNA for the CDR3 is TGTGCCAGCAGCTACCGGGAGGGCGCCTACAATGAGCAGTTCTTC. Translating it yields CASSYREGAYNEQFF.